A single sample gave rise to the 10 T cell receptor beta chains below, sequenced in a study of PD-1 blockade in classical Hodgkin lymphoma (dated by TCRdb to between 2020 and 2021). According to the study, the label for this sample's time point signals: cycle 1 day 1 (C1D1), immediately before nivolumab initiation. Every trial patient had relapsed following autologous stem cell transplantation, and prior brentuximab vedotin exposure was what differed among cohorts A, B and C. The library relied on the immunoSEQ multiplex PCR assay. The source is immuneACCESS, and TCRdb retained only in-frame sequences with V and J called. Part of the clones is not carried over; for the studies checked, unresolved V genes explain less than half of this, and the remainder is unexplained. The sample data list tens of thousands of clones, and roughly 90% of these were observed just once. The top ten clones comprise 9.7% of the sample.

The starting material was peripheral blood mononuclear cells (PBMCs), obtained at baseline. The receptors come from a human donor with classical Hodgkin lymphoma.

The rearrangement uses TRBV15 and TRBJ1-4, with D unresolved. Germline V gene sequence: CDR1 LNHNV, CDR2 YYDKDF (reference sequence). V was shortened by 5 bases and J by 4 bases, with 8 bases between the two germline ends. This CDR3 region has 13 residues. As DNA, the CDR3 is TGTGCCACCAGCCGGCAGATTAATGAAAAACTGTTTTTT. It translates to CATSRQINEKLFF.

This chain connects TRBV7-2 to TRBJ1-1; TRBD1 agrees at 8 bases. Trimming removed 5 bases from V and 7 bases from J; junction bases left unmatched: 9. This CDR3 is 14 amino acids long. Germline V lookup: CDR1 SGHTA, CDR2 FQGNSA. The CDR3 sequence is CASSTGQGGNEAFF. The CDR3 DNA is TGTGCCAGCAGCACAGGACAGGGCGGAAATGAAGCTTTCTTT. The full variable domain, its missing parts supplied by reference TRBV7-2 and TRBJ1-1, is GAGVSQSPSNKVTEKGKDVELRCDPISGHTALYWYRQSLGQGLEFLIYFQGNSAPDKSGLPSDRFSAERTGGSVSTLTIQRTQQEDSAVYLCASSTGQGGNEAFFGQGTRLTVV.

The V gene is TRBV10-3, the J gene TRBJ2-1; 8 nucleotides line up with TRBD2. The CDR3 is 12 amino acids. The ends lost 10 bases at V and 5 bases at J; junction bases unmatched: 4. The germline CDR1 and CDR2 sequences are ENHRY and SYGVKD. This CDR3 reads CASSGTDNEQFF. The CDR3 nucleotides read TGTGCCAGTAGCGGGACCGACAATGAGCAGTTCTTC.

V usage is TRBV5-1 and J usage is TRBJ2-7; TRBD1 agrees at 9 bases. The ends lost 3 bases at V and 4 bases at J; junction bases unmatched: 2. The CDR3 length is 13 residues. Germline V lookup: CDR1 SGHRS, CDR2 YFSETQ. The DNA for the CDR3 is TGCGCCAGCAGCTGGGGACAGGGATACGAGCAGTACTTC. As protein: CASSWGQGYEQYF.

The chain employs TRBV27 and TRBJ1-6; TRBD1 matches 9 bases. Trimming removed 2 bases from V and 7 bases from J; junction bases left unmatched: 3. The CDR3 is 15 residues long. Germline loops: CDR1 MNHEY, CDR2 SMNVEV (reference sequence). Here the CDR3 reads CASSLGDRVNSPLHF. In DNA, the CDR3 is TGTGCCAGCAGTTTAGGGGACAGGGTGAATTCACCCCTCCACTTT.

J is TRBJ1-1 and V is TRBV19; D is unclear. V was shortened by 1 base and J by 4 bases, with 10 bases between the two germline ends. This CDR3 is built from 14 residues. CDR1 and CDR2 from the germline V gene are LNHDA and SQIVND (reference sequence). The CDR3 loop is CASSIATTGTEAFF. In nucleotides, the CDR3 is TGTGCCAGTAGTATAGCCACCACGGGCACTGAAGCTTTCTTT.

The chain couples TRBV13 to TRBJ1-1; no reliable D call. CDR1 PRHDT and CDR2 FYEKMQ come from the germline V gene (reference sequence). V was shortened by 5 bases and J by 2 bases, with 24 bases between the two germline ends. CDR3 length: 18 residues. This CDR3 is CASSAPSGSWQFNTEAFF. In DNA form, the CDR3 reads TGTGCCAGCAGCGCCCCTTCCGGGAGTTGGCAATTTAACACTGAAGCTTTCTTT. Supplemented by reference TRBV13 and TRBJ1-1, the full variable domain reads AAGVIQSPRHLIKEKRETATLKCYPIPRHDTVYWYQQGPGQDPQFLISFYEKMQSDKGSIPDRFSAQQFSDYHSELNMSSLELGDSALYFCASSAPSGSWQFNTEAFFGQGTRLTVV.

The CDR3: CASSPGGRLSEKLFF. DNA of the CDR3: TGTGCCAGCAGTCCGGGGGGGCGGTTATCCGAAAAACTGTTTTTT. The chain joins TRBV28 to TRBJ1-4; tentative D call: TRBD1 (6 bases). The V and J ends lost 5 bases and 8 bases respectively, with 18 bases between them. CDR1 is MDHEN and CDR2 is SYDVKM in the germline V gene. The CDR3 contains 15 residues.

The chain carries TRBV27 and TRBJ1-1; D may be TRBD1 (6 bases). Trimming removed 0 bases from V and 4 bases from J, with 9 bases in between. The CDR3 spans 14 residues. Germline CDR1 and CDR2: MNHEY and SMNVEV (reference sequence). As DNA, the CDR3 is TGTGCCAGCAGTTTATCGGGACACTTCACTGAAGCTTTCTTT. Protein sequence: CASSLSGHFTEAFF.

The chain combines TRBV27 with TRBJ1-1, with TRBD1 as a possible D gene (6 bases). The CDR3 runs to 14 residues. V dropped 6 bases and J dropped 6 bases, with 17 bases sitting between them. Germline assignment: CDR1 MNHEY and CDR2 SMNVEV (reference sequence). CDR3 coding DNA: TGTGCCAGCAGGCCTCAACAGGGAATAGCTGAAGCTTTCTTT. Protein: CASRPQQGIAEAFF.